These 4 T cell receptor beta chains share one sample of origin, sequenced in a study of T cells after posttransplantation cyclophosphamide. TCRdb keeps only in-frame clones here, not all; method: immunoSEQ multiplex PCR. The sample yields some 14,000 clones, around four fifths seen once. The sequenced material came from memory CD4+ T cells sorted from PBMCs. The receptor source for this set is a man between 45 and 60 years old.

V gene TRBV7-2 combines with J gene TRBJ2-7; D perhaps matches TRBD2 (5 bases). Germline values: CDR1 SGHTA, CDR2 FQGNSA. There are 15 residues in the CDR3. V shed 1 base and J shed 2 bases, with 12 bases lying between them. CDR3 region: CASSLDHGDAYEQYF. For the CDR3, the DNA is TGTGCCAGCAGCTTAGATCACGGGGATGCCTACGAGCAGTACTTC.

A single count supports this clone. The genes are TRBV18 and TRBJ2-5, with 7 nucleotides matching TRBD1. The V gene's germline CDR1 is KGHSH and CDR2 LQKENI. The V segment lost 4 bases and the J segment 5 bases; nucleotides outside the gene matches: 4. This CDR3 is 13 amino acids long. For the CDR3, the DNA is TGTGCCAGCTCACGAGGGGGCGGCGAGACCCAGTACTTC. Its protein product is CASSRGGGETQYF.

The chain joins TRBV7-9 to TRBJ1-4; 8 bases agree with TRBD1. Losses at the gene ends were 3 bases for V and 5 bases for J; bases not matched to a gene: 2. The CDR3 totals 14 residues. The germline gives CDR1 SEHNR, CDR2 FQNEAQ (reference sequence). Written as DNA, the CDR3 is TGTGCCAGCAGCTTCAGGACAGGGAATGAAAAACTGTTTTTT. Amino acid sequence: CASSFRTGNEKLFF.

The chain joins TRBV30 to TRBJ1-1, with D unclear. Germline V gives CDR1 GTSNPN, CDR2 SVGIG (reference sequence). V shed 0 bases and J shed 1 base, with 6 bases lying between them. This CDR3 is built from 13 residues. CDR3 protein: CAWSVYGNTEAFF. CDR3 DNA sequence: TGTGCCTGGAGTGTCTATGGGAACACTGAAGCTTTCTTT. The full variable domain, its missing parts supplied by reference TRBV30 and TRBJ1-1, is SQTIHQWPATLVQPVGSPLSLECTVEGTSNPNLYWYRQAAGRGLQLLFYSVGIGQISSEVPQNLSASRPQDRQFILSSKKLLLSDSGFYLCAWSVYGNTEAFFGQGTRLTVV.